These 11 T cell receptor beta chains share one sample of origin, sequenced in a study of cytomegalovirus exposure and HLA in healthy donors. A multiplex PCR was run with 60 Vbeta primers and 13 Jbeta primers. Assay: immunoSEQ multiplex PCR; the TCRdb copy retains only in-frame clones and omits some. The data show about 98,000 clones, roughly 70% seen once. Sequencing was performed on PBMCs. The receptors here all came from a man aged 50-59 years in good health and CMV-seronegative.

This clone was picked up a small number of times. The genes are TRBV6-6 and TRBJ1-2, with D uncertain. V dropped 4 bases and J dropped 4 bases, with 10 bases sitting between them. This CDR3 region has 13 residues. Germline values: CDR1 MNHNY, CDR2 SVGAGI (reference sequence). CDR3 nucleotides: TGTGCCAGCAGTTCAGGTTATGGCTATGGCTACACCTTC. Amino acid sequence: CASSSGYGYGYTF.

V usage is TRBV19 and J usage is TRBJ2-2; 8 bases are shared with TRBD1. V was clipped by 4 bases and J by 6 bases; unmatched bases: 4. CDR1 is LNHDA and CDR2 is SQIVND in the germline V gene (reference sequence). The CDR3 runs 14 residues. The CDR3 DNA reads TGTGCCAGTAGTAGCCAGGGGGCGGCCGGGGAGCTGTTTTTT. Translation gives CASSSQGAAGELFF.

The J gene is TRBJ2-2, the V gene TRBV13, with TRBD2 matching 9 bases. The CDR3 has 16 amino acids. After removal of 2 bases from V and 5 bases from J, the junction contained 6 bases not matched to a gene. Germline CDR1 is PRHDT and CDR2 is FYEKMQ (reference sequence). CDR3 in amino acids: CASSLFPLAGTGELFF. The CDR3, as DNA: TGTGCCAGCAGCTTATTCCCTCTAGCGGGGACCGGGGAGCTGTTTTTT.

This clone was seen only a few times. The chain carries TRBV5-6 and TRBJ2-3; the match to TRBD1 covers 8 bases. Germline loops: CDR1 SGHDT, CDR2 YYEEEE. V gave up 4 bases and J gave up 1 base; unmatched junction bases: 2. The CDR3 sequence is 14 residues long. CDR3 loop: CASSRGQGTDTQYF. Written as DNA, the CDR3 is TGTGCCAGCAGCAGGGGACAGGGCACAGATACGCAGTATTTT.

The chain employs TRBV7-9 and TRBJ2-1; tentatively, D is TRBD1 (5 bases). This CDR3 spans 14 amino acids. Germline CDR1 reads SEHNR; CDR2 reads FQNEAQ (reference sequence). V gave up 2 bases and J gave up 7 bases, with 12 bases separating them. CDR3 DNA sequence: TGTGCCAGCAGCTTATGGTCAGGGATTAATGAGCAGTTCTTC. This translates into CASSLWSGINEQFF. Combining the CDR3 with reference TRBV7-9 and TRBJ2-1 gives the whole variable domain DTGVSQNPRHKITKRGQNVTFRCDPISEHNRLYWYRQTLGQGPEFLTYFQNEAQLEKSRLLSDRFSAERPKGSFSTLEIQRTEQGDSAMYLCASSLWSGINEQFFGPGTRLTVL.

The gene calls are TRBV6-5 and TRBJ1-2, with 9 bases aligning to TRBD1. This CDR3 contains 14 residues. Germline loops: CDR1 MNHEY, CDR2 SVGAGI. The trim removed 6 bases at V and 2 bases at J, leaving 4 bases unmatched. In DNA form, the CDR3 reads TGTGCCAGCAGAAAGGACAGGGGCAACTATGGCTACACCTTC. Its translation is CASRKDRGNYGYTF.

This chain connects TRBV19 to TRBJ2-6; D might be TRBD1 (8 bases). Germline CDR1 LNHDA, CDR2 SQIVND (reference sequence). V gave up 7 bases and J gave up 0 bases, with 25 bases separating them. The CDR3 is made up of 20 amino acids. In nucleotides, the CDR3 is TGTGCCAGTAAGTGGCGTAACAGCGGGACAGGCTTCTCTGGGGCCAACGTCCTGACTTTC. This encodes CASKWRNSGTGFSGANVLTF.

This sequence joins TRBV14 and TRBJ2-7; 7 nucleotides agree with TRBD2. CDR1 is SGHDN and CDR2 is FVKESK in the germline V gene. J lost 3 bases, V lost 2 bases, and 10 bases had no gene match. The CDR3 loop spans 16 amino acids. CDR3 loop: CASSQPTGGGNYEQYF. The CDR3 nucleotides are TGTGCCAGCAGCCAACCGACTGGGGGGGGAAACTACGAGCAGTACTTC.

The chain has TRBV29-1 and TRBJ1-1, with D maybe TRBD1 (6 bases). Deletions cut 3 bases from V and 7 bases from J, with 9 bases between. Germline V gene data show CDR1 as SQVTM and CDR2 as ANQGSEA. This CDR3 has 11 amino acids. DNA of the CDR3: TGCAGCGTTGACAGGGGTATTGAAGCTTTCTTT. Its translation is CSVDRGIEAFF.

The chain links TRBV10-3 to TRBJ1-2; the D gene is possibly TRBD1 (6 bases). V was shortened by 6 bases and J by 8 bases, with 19 bases between the two germline ends. The CDR3 is 14 amino acids. Germline V gene lookup returns CDR1 ENHRY and CDR2 SYGVKD. The CDR3: CAISPTMDRGGYTF. The CDR3 nucleotides read TGTGCCATCAGCCCCACGATGGACAGAGGCGGCTACACCTTC.

This chain links TRBV4-2 with TRBJ2-3; tentative D call: TRBD2 (6 bases). Looked up from germline, CDR1 is LGHNA and CDR2 is YNFKEQ. V was cut by 1 base and J by 0 bases, with 8 bases left in between. This CDR3 is 15 amino acids long. CDR3 nucleotide sequence: TGTGCCAGCAGCCAAGTCGGGACTAGCACAGATACGCAGTATTTT. Protein: CASSQVGTSTDTQYF.